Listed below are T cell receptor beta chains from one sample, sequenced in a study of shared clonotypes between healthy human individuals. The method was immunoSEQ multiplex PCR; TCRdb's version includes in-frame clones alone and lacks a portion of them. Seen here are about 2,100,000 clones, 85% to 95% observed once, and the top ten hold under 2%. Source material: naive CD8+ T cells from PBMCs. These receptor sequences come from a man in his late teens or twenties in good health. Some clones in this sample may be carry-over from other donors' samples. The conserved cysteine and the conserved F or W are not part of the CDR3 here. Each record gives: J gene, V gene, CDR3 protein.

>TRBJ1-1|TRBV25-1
ASSGRRNTEAF
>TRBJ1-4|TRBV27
ASSLYDRGLGRGEKLF
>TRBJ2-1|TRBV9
ASSVGVRTSYNEQF
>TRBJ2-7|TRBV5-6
ASSLDVREQY
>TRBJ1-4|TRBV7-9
ASSSKQTGWREKLF
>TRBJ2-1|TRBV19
ASMTGHAPFSYEQF
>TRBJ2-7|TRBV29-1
SVLLGGIYEQY
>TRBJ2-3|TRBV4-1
ASSHESEGPDTQY
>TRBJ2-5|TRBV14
ASSHRYWGKETQY
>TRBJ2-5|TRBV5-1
ASSSPGEAQY
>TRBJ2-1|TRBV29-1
SVEDLGSNEQF
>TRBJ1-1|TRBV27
ASRRGALGTEAF
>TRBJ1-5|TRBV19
ASSIHRGEYSNQPQH
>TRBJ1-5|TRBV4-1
ASSQEGSQPQH
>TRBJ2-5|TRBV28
ASSRDQETQY